This T cell receptor beta chain was identified during a study of T cells expressing NK-cell markers. Looking at the study overall: Seven sequenced donors out of eight were HCMV-seropositive, one seronegative.

Per germline, CDR1 SGHTA and CDR2 FQGNSA. The CDR3 loop spans 15 amino acids. TCRdb reprocessed the 5' RACE reads, keeping one entry per CDR3 protein, no DNA. The sample totals approximately 440,000 distinct CDR3 sequences. This chain connects TRBV7-2 to TRBJ1-2; TCRdb calls TRBD1, which cannot be checked without DNA. The specimen was blood T cells: a sorted CD56 or NKG2C T cell subset, CD4+ or CD8+ T cells, or bulk PBMC T cells (not recorded which). The source of this sequence is a woman aged 45-60 years in good health. The chain's CDR3 is CASSLQGIANYGYTF.